This T cell receptor (beta chain) comes out of a study of T cell responses to AZD1222 COVID-19 vaccine (dated by TCRdb to about 2021). Some background on the complete study: AZD1222 recipients with second doses at about 4 weeks or about 12 weeks were pooled, because spike-specific TCR depth and breadth did not differ between schedules. Trial participants were enrolled into age subgroups of 18-55, 56-69 and 70-plus years, which contained 148, 28 and 57 TCR-sequenced participants, respectively. A total of about 230 trial participants underwent TCR sequencing, of whom some 210 received two doses of AZD1222 and about 25 received two doses of the MenACWY control vaccine. What the research found in general, with its limitations: Because no day 14 peak-response samples were available, repertoires were characterized only after the peak T cell response. Participants were mostly white British, with more females than males. The authors suggested clonal diversity may have been underestimated. Nearly half of unique spike-specific TCRs reportedly recognized epitopes outside regions mutated in the B.1.351 and B.1.1.7 variants. The vaccine-associated CD4 TCRs covered the entire spike protein, and the dominant responses fell in regions 160-218 and 743-854. Conclusions about previously exposed vaccinees were limited because only six AZD1222 recipients were SARS-CoV-2 seropositive at baseline. In the small 56-69-year group, the increase in depth fell short of significance, most likely because of low power. After two AZD1222 doses, both the breadth and the depth of spike-specific TCRs were significantly higher than at day 0 and than in MenACWY recipients.

Details on this clone: Its antigen is still unknown. The input lacks base qualities; no much larger clone sits a single base away.

Interpreted using the paper, the time point label stands for: baseline before first vaccination. The vaccinee samples were drawn from two UK trials, COV001 and COV002, one of which was a single-blind randomized controlled phase 2/3 trial testing AZD1222 (ChAdOx1 nCoV-19) in healthy adults. Trial participant PBMC samples were collected at day 0 and day 28 after the second dose for TCRbeta chain sequencing. The CDR3 regions of human TCRbeta chains were subjected to immunosequencing. The original methods were these. Repertoire TCRs were checked for matches against a reference library of SARS-CoV-2-specific TCRs that had been generated using the MIRA antigen-specificity platform. Breadth was defined as the fraction of unique TCRs that were SARS-CoV-2-associated, and depth was defined as the fraction of total T cells that were SARS-CoV-2-associated. Using the MIRA data, each spike-specific TCR was assigned both to the spike region to which the TCR was reactive and to a CD4 or CD8 class. Log10-transformed breadth and depth values were compared by one-way ANOVA with Sidak's multiple comparisons tests. The source is immuneACCESS, and TCRdb retained only in-frame sequences with V and J called. Part of the clones is not carried over; for the studies checked, unresolved V genes explain less than half of this, and the remainder is unexplained. V and J calls and clone size are copied from that table; D and trimming were computed from the DNA. Recorded for this sample are around 150,000 clones; about 95% of them occurred a single time. The ten largest clones take up about 1.3% of the sample.

CDR3 length: 11 amino acids, cysteine to phenylalanine. The retained sequence is limited to the CDR3, 33 bases, with the frame set at the first base. V and J lose 4 bases and 7 bases, and a span of 10 bases separates them. Per the germline V gene, SQVTM is the CDR1 and ANQGSEA is the CDR2. The chain joins TRBV29-1 to TRBJ1-2; possibly the D gene is TRBD1, per 5 matching bases. The receptor's source is an adult in good health. Sequenced material: peripheral blood, taken on day 0 of AZD1222 vaccination. The nucleotides read TGCAGCGTTGGTGTGGGGCTTGGCTACACCTTC. Translated, this gives CSVGVGLGYTF.